This TCR beta chain was profiled in a study of OX40 agonist ivuxolimab in advanced cancers. Across the whole study: Previous treatment with anti-PD-1, anti-PD-L1 or anti-CTLA-4 therapy was allowed; 35% to 50% had received some. Study-wide points: In the expanded peripheral T cells, antigen specificity was never determined.

This clone was recorded a few times. Its antigen is not known. The data were produced by immunoSEQ multiplex PCR, yet TCRdb's version contains in-frame clones alone and is incomplete. Seen here are roughly 28,000 clones, more than 75% observed once, and the top ten hold 15%. The V gene lost 2 bases and the J gene lost 6 bases, with 8 bases spanning the gap. The germline CDR1 and CDR2 sequences are SGDLS and YYNGEE. The CDR3 is made up of 13 amino acids. The TCR comes from an adult with an advanced solid tumor such as melanoma, head and neck, liver or kidney cancer. The V gene is TRBV9, the J gene TRBJ2-2; D is possibly TRBD1 or TRBD2 (5 bases each). This material consisted of CD4+ or CD8+ T cells sorted from blood, taken in a trial of the OX40 agonist ivuxolimab. The CDR3 nucleotides read TGTGCCAGCAGCGTGGGGGATTCCGGGGAGCTGTTTTTT. Translating gives CASSVGDSGELFF.